This T cell receptor beta chain was captured in a study of cytomegalovirus exposure and HLA in healthy donors (dated by TCRdb to 2015 to 2018). Regarding the study in general: According to an earlier analysis of 587 of the donors, about 170 million T cells yielded 90 million to 130 million unique TCR beta sequences and less than 300 Gb of sequence data. The later analysis used no new phenotypic data to find candidate immune exposures, relying instead on TCR beta sequences and their occurrence across donors. Roughly 5 DR-DQ haplotypes were handled as single units for association and clustering, since linkage in the cohort was strong. The number of typed donors differed by locus: about 620-640 for A, B, C, DRB1 and DQB1; 500 to 550 for DQA1; 606 for DPA1; and some 430 for DPB1. The aim of the study was to test whether cataloging public T cell receptors could identify signatures of past pathogen exposure. An earlier analysis of 500 to 650 of the donors applied high-throughput TCR beta sequencing to assess whether each TCR beta V gene segment acted as functional or pseudogenic. Across about 380 genotyped donors of the cohort, an average of 235,054 unique TCR beta nucleotide sequences per donor were sequenced, and 15% to 20% of those sequences were non-productive. Along with the approximately 650-subject first cohort, a separate validation cohort of around 120 different subjects was used. The genetic ancestry cluster associated with self-reported Caucasian donors included around four fifths of the approximately 400 genotyped donors. All discovery cohort repertoires had been generated using a single sequencing platform. To predict cytomegalovirus infection status, the study combined high-throughput TCR immunosequencing, statistical association of individual TCRs with disease status, and machine learning. The T cell repertoires of 700 or so subjects were profiled by immunosequencing and related to cytomegalovirus serostatus. Genome-wide SNP genotypes for about 55% of the roughly 670 donors were used in a later genetic analysis, which treated that subset as a discovery cohort. Class I and class II HLA loci were covered by the typing at four-digit resolution. An early release covering 500 to 750 HLA-typed donors comprised approximately 300 gigabases of sequencing data and 85 million to 100 million unique TCR sequences. To study patterns of TCR occurrence, a later analysis re-analyzed previously published TCR beta repertoires from just over 650 donors and added high-resolution HLA genotyping. Donor age, sex, ethnicity and CMV serostatus were compiled alongside the repertoire data. Results the study describes overall, beyond this receptor: In both the original and validation cohorts, the classifier was reported to diagnose cytomegalovirus status with high specificity and sensitivity. According to the authors, the approach could potentially be generalized to other disease states and immunological phenotypes. According to a later analysis, most CMV-associated TCR beta chains appeared to be HLA-restricted, and the HLA associations seemed to be driven largely by CMV exposure. The study gave a list of about 170 TCR beta chains associated with cytomegalovirus. This cohort had only TCR beta chains sequenced, and the lack of alpha or paired-chain data limited which features could be detected. Most TCR sequences were observed very rarely across donors, whereas some public TCRs were present in many individuals. When HLA alleles, especially DR and DQ, strongly co-occurred, TCR associations were difficult to assign to individual alleles. A later genetic analysis associated a missense DCLRE1C variant with V-gene and J-gene trimming of TCR beta chains, and an independent cohort replicated the association. Linkage disequilibrium might explain the correlated functional status among segregating V segments, but an unknown experimental factor could not be ruled out. Immune exposure information for the cohort was limited to CMV serostatus. A cluster of highly shared sequence variants was judged likely to be a technical artifact of the sequencing pipeline. In a later analysis, TCR association rates were found to vary across HLA loci, with the most associated TCRs seen for DRB1 alleles and the fewest for HLA-C alleles. A further reported finding was that TCR beta sequences accurately predicted the HLA-A and HLA-B alleles for most subjects in the first cohort. An earlier analysis of roughly 570 of the donors showed that most TCR beta V segments appeared in productive rearrangements either about 87% or about 30% of the time, which broadly matched IMGT annotations. Because the 87-base-pair reads could not distinguish some IMGT-functional V segments, including TRBV6-2 and TRBV6-3, those segments were excluded. The presence/absence analyses assumed that sequencing depth was roughly uniform across donors, and that assumption may not be true. Compared with the 666-donor mean, donors in an Asian-associated ancestry cluster had fewer N-insertions in productive TCRs, according to a later genetic analysis. In a later analysis, several top co-occurrence clusters were reported to appear linked to parvovirus B19, influenza, CMV and Epstein-Barr virus. In a later analysis, HLA-associated TCR beta chains were found to be more clonally expanded and to have lower generation probabilities than equally common non-associated chains. In a later analysis, some 18,000 TCR beta sequences were associated with specific HLA alleles at a false discovery rate of 0.05. In vitro tests confirmed that a few of the cytomegalovirus-associated TCR beta chains recognize cytomegalovirus antigens. Because HLA typing was unavailable for some donors at each locus, only the typed subset was used in association tests. Some 16 rarely observed V segments, including chromosome 9 orphons, were excluded from the earlier analysis of approximately 500 of the donors because counts were too low.

Per the germline V gene, MGHDK is the CDR1 and SYGVNS is the CDR2. Including the terminal cysteine and phenylalanine, the CDR3 comprises 14 residues. Only the CDR3 region is kept as DNA, spanning 42 bases read in frame from base 1. The cohort consisted of 666 healthy bone marrow donors. All cohort members were sampled while nominally healthy, although unrecorded immune exposures were likely present. The donor tested CMV seronegative and was one of the 352 seronegative cohort members. Every donor gave a peripheral blood sample, and the peripheral blood mononuclear cells from that sample were used for TCR beta sequencing. The Qiagen DNeasy Blood Extraction Kit was used to extract genomic DNA from the blood cell samples. Library preparation was by the immunoSEQ multiplex PCR assay. For the multiplex PCR, a mixture combining 60 forward primers for TCR Vbeta segments and 13 reverse primers for TCR Jbeta segments was used. The CDR3 region of rearranged TCR beta genes was amplified from genomic DNA by a multiplex PCR assay. On the Illumina HiSeq System, the amplified TCR beta libraries were sequenced as 87-base-pair reads. The study's own analysis went as follows. A later analysis tallied tens of millions of unique TCR beta chains across the 700 or so repertoires, and around 10 million of those chains were shared by two or more donors. To remove PCR and sequencing errors, raw reads were error-corrected and collapsed into unique sequences using a nearest-neighbor algorithm that merged closely related sequences. To assign V, D and J gene segments, CDR3 sequences were aligned to IMGT reference sequences. Each retained sequence needed at least a six-nucleotide match to both a V gene segment and a J gene segment. A rearrangement counted as productive if the CDR3 had no stop codons and remained in frame with V and J, and every other rearrangement counted as non-productive. Following IMGT convention, CDR3 was defined as the stretch from the second conserved V-encoded cysteine up to the conserved J-encoded phenylalanine. The earlier analysis of about 500 of the donors excluded sequences that lacked an unambiguous match to a single V gene segment. An earlier analysis of just under 600 of the donors called V segments functional above 56.7% productive rearrangements and segregating when the between-donor standard deviation exceeded 5%. A statistical classification framework was developed to diagnose cytomegalovirus status using the catalog of TCR beta chain sequences. In a later analysis, TCR nucleotide sequences were compared against IMGT/GENE-DB human TR gene sequences so that V and J genes could be assigned. Using the TCRdist pipeline, a later analysis assigned CDR3 sequences along with most-parsimonious VDJ recombination scenarios. In a later analysis, every TCR beta chain was defined by the combination of its CDR3 amino acid sequence and its V-gene family, and reads without a unique V-gene family were dropped. To address suspected cross-contamination and a sequencing artifact, a later analysis removed a few hundred highly shared, low-generation-probability nucleotide sequences. In a later analysis, a clonal expansion index was calculated for each public chain from normalized within-repertoire ranks of inferred template counts. Generation probabilities in a later analysis came from a VDJ recombination model fitted to out-of-frame rearrangements, and those results were checked against IGoR. Hypergeometric tests were used in a later analysis to score TCR-TCR, TCR-HLA and TCR-CMV co-occurrence, with a repertoire-size bias correction applied to the TCR pairs. To estimate false discovery rates, a later analysis permuted the HLA or CMV assignments 20 times. In a later analysis, co-occurring TCRs were grouped with DBSCAN, and TCRdist sequence similarity was added when clustering was performed within HLA-allele-positive subsets. Repertoires with fewer than 30,000 or more than 120,000 public chains were left out of co-occurrence clustering, as were four to six repertoires with anomalous nucleotide sharing. TCRdb re-hosts the immuneACCESS table, in-frame sequences only. Its copies lack some clones; in the studies checked, an unresolved V gene accounts for under half of them, and the cause for the rest is not known. V and J calls and clone size are given by that table; D and trimming were obtained from the DNA. The sample includes 65,000 or so clones, with around 62% observed a single time. The top ten hold roughly 3.1% of the sample.

On this clone itself: Its antigen is still unknown. Per-base qualities were not stored, and no clone one base away is much larger.

The origin of this receptor is a man younger than 45 in good health and CMV-seronegative. The V and J genes are TRBV25-1 and TRBJ2-5; 8 bases in the junction line up with TRBD2. The DNA end is a closer match to TRBJ2-7, so the J assignment may be wrong. The specimen was PBMCs. CDR3 protein: CASNPSAGGYEQYF. The bases read TGTGCCAGCAACCCTTCGGCGGGGGGTTACGAGCAGTACTTC.